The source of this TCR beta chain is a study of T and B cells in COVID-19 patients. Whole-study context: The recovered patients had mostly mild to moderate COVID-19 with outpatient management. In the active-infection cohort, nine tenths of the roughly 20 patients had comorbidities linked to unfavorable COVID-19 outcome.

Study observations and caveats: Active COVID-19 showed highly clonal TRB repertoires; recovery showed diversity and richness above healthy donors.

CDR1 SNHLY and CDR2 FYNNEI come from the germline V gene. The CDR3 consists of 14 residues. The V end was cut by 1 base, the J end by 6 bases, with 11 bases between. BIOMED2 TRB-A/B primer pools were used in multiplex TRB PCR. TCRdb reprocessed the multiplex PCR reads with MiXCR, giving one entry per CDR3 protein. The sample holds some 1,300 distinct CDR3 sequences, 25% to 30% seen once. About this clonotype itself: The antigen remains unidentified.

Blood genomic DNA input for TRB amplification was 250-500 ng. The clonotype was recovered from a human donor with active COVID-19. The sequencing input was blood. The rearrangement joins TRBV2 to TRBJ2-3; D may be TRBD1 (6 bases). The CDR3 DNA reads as TGTGCCAGCAGTGAAGACAGGGCTGGGGATACGCAGTATTTT. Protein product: CASSEDRAGDTQYF. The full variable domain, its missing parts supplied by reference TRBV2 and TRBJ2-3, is EPEVTQTPSHQVTQMGQEVILRCVPISNHLYFYWYRQILGQKVEFLVSFYNNEISEKSEIFDDQFSVERPDGSNFTLKIRSTKLEDSAMYFCASSEDRAGDTQYFGPGTRLTVL.